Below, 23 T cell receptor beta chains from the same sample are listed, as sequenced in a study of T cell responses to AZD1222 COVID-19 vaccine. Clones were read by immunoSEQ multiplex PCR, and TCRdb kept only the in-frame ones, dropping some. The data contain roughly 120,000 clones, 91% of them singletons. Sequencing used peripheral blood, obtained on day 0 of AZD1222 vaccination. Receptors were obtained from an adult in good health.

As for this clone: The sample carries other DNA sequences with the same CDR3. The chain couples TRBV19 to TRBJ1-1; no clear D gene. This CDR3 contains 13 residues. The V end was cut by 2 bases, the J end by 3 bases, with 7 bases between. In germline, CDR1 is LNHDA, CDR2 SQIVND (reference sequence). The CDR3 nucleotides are TGTGCCAGTAGTATAAGAGTCGACACTGAAGCTTTCTTT. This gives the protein CASSIRVDTEAFF.

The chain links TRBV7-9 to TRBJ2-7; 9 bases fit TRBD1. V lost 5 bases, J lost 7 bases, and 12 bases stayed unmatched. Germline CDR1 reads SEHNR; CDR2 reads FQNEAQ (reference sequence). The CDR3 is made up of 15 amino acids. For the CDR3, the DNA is TGTGCCAGCAGCCCGCGATGGGGACAGGGTTGGGAGCAGTACTTC. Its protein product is CASSPRWGQGWEQYF.

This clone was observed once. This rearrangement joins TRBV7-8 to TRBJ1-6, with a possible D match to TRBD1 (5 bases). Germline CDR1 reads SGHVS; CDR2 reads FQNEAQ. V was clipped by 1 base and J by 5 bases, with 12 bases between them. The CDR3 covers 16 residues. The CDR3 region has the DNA TGTGCCAGCAGCTTAGTTTTTCAGGGCAATAATTCACCCCTCCACTTT. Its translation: CASSLVFQGNNSPLHF.

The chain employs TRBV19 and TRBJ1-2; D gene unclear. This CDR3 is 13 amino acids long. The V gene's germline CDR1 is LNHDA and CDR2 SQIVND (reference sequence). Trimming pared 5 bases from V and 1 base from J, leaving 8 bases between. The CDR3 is CASSEGFNYGYTF. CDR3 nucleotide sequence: TGTGCCAGTAGTGAGGGATTTAACTATGGCTACACCTTC.

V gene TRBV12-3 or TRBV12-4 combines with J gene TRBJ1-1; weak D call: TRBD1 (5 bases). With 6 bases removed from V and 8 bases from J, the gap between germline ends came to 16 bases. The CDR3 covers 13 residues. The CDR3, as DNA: TGTGCCAGCAGGCAACATTCCGGGGCAGAAGCTTTCTTT. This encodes CASRQHSGAEAFF.

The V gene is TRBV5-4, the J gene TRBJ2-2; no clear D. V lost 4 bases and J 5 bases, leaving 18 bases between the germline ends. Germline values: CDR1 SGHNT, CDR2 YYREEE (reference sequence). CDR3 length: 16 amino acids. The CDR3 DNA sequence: TGTGCCAGCAGCCCGGGTGGCGCCCCCGGGACCGGGGAGCTGTTTTTT. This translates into CASSPGGAPGTGELFF.

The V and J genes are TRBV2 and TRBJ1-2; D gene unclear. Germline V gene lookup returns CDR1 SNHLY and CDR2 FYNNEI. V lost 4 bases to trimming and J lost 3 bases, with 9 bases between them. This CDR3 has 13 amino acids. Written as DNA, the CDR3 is TGTGCCAGCAGTGTCGGCCGCGACTATGGCTACACCTTC. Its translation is CASSVGRDYGYTF.

CDR3 nucleotides: TGTGCCAGCAGTCCCCCACGGACCGGGGAGCTGTTTTTT. This translates into CASSPPRTGELFF. V gene TRBV28 combines with J gene TRBJ2-2; no clear D gene. Trimming took off 5 bases at V and 5 bases at J, with 9 bases between the two ends. There are 13 residues in the CDR3. Germline loops: CDR1 MDHEN, CDR2 SYDVKM.

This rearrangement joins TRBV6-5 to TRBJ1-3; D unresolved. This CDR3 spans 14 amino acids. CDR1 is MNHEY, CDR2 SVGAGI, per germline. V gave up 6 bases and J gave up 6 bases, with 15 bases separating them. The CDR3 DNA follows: TGTGCCAGCAGCGGAACTTTCCCTGCAAACACCATATATTTT. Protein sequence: CASSGTFPANTIYF.

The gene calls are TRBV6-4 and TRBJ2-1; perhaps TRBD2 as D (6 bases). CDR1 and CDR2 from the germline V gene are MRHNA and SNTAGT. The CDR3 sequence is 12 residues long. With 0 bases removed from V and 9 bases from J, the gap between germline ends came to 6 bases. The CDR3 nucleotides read TGTGCCAGCAGTGACTCGCGGGGTGAGCAGTTCTTC. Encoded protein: CASSDSRGEQFF.

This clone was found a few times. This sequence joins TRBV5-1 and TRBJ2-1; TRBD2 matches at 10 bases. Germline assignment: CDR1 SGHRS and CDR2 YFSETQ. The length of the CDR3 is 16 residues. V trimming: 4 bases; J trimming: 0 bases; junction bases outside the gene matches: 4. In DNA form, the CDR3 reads TGCGCCAGCAGCCCGGGACTAGCGTCCTCCTACAATGAGCAGTTCTTC. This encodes CASSPGLASSYNEQFF.

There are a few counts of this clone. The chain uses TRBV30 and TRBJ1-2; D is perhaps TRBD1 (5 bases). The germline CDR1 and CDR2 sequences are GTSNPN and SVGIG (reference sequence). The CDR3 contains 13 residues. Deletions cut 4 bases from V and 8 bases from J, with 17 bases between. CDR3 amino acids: CAWTFQGAGGYTF. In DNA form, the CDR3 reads TGTGCCTGGACCTTTCAGGGTGCTGGAGGCTACACCTTC.

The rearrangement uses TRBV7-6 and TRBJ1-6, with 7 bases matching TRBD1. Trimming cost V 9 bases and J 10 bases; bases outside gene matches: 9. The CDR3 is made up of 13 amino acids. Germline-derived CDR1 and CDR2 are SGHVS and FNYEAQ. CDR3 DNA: TGTGCCAGTTCCGGGACAGTTCTATCACCCCTCCACTTT. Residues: CASSGTVLSPLHF.

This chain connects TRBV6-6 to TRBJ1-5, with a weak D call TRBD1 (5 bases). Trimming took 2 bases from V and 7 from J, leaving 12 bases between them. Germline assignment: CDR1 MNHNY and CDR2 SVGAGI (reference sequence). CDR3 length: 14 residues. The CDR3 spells CASSYAGENQPQHF. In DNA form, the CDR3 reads TGTGCCAGCAGTTACGCGGGGGAGAACCAGCCCCAGCATTTT.

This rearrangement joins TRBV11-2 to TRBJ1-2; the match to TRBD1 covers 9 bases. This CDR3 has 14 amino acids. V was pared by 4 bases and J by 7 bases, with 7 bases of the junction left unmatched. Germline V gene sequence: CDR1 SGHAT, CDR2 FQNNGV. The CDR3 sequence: CASSSGTGIFGYTF. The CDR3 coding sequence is TGTGCCAGCAGCTCCGGGACAGGGATATTTGGCTACACCTTC. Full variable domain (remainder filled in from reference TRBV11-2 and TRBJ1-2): EAGVAQSPRYKIIEKRQSVAFWCNPISGHATLYWYQQILGQGPKLLIQFQNNGVVDDSQLPKDRFSAERLKGVDSTLKIQPAKLEDSAVYLCASSSGTGIFGYTFGSGTRLTVV.

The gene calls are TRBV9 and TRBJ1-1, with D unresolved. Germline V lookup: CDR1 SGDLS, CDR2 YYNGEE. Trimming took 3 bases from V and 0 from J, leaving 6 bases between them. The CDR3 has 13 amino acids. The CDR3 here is CASSGTMNTEAFF. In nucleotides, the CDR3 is TGTGCCAGCAGCGGAACAATGAACACTGAAGCTTTCTTT.

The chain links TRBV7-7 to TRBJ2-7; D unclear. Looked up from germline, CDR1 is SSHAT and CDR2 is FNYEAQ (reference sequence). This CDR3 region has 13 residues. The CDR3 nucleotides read TGTGCTAAGCATCAAGAGCCTTTCGGCGAGCAGTACTTC. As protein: CAKHQEPFGEQYF.

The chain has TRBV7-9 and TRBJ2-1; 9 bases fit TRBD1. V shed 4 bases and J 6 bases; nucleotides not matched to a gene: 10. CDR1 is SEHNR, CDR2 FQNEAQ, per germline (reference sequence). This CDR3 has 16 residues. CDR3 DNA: TGTGCCAGCAGCTACCCGCCGGGACAGGGATTCAATGAGCAGTTCTTC. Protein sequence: CASSYPPGQGFNEQFF.

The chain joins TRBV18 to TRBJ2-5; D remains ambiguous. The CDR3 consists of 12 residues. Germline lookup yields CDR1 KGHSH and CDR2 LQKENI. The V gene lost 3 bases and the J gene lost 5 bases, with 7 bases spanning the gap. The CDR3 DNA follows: TGTGCCAGCTCACCGGCCCCCGAGACCCAGTACTTC. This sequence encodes CASSPAPETQYF.

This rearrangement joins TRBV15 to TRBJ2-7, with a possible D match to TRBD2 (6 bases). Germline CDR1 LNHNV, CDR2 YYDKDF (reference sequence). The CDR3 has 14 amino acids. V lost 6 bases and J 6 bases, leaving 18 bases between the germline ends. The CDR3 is CATRLIGEDLEQYF. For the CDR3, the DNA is TGTGCCACCAGGCTGATTGGGGAGGACCTCGAGCAGTACTTC.

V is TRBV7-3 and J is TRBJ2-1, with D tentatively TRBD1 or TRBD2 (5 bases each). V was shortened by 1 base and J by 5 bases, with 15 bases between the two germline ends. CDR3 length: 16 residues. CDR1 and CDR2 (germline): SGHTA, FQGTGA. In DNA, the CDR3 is TGTGCCAGCAGCTTAAGGGGGTCTAGTATTCACAATGAGCAGTTCTTC. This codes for CASSLRGSSIHNEQFF.

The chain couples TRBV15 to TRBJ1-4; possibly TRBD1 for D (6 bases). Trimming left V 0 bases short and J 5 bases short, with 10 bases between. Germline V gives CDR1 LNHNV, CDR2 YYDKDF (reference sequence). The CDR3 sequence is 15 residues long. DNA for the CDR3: TGTGCCACCAGCAGAGAGACAGGTCGGAATGAAAAACTGTTTTTT. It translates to CATSRETGRNEKLFF.

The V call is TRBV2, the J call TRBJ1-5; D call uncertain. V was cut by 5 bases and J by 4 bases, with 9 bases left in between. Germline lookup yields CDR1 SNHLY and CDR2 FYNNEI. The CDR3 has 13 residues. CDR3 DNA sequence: TGTGCCAGCAGTATCACAGTTAATCAGCCCCAGCATTTT. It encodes CASSITVNQPQHF.